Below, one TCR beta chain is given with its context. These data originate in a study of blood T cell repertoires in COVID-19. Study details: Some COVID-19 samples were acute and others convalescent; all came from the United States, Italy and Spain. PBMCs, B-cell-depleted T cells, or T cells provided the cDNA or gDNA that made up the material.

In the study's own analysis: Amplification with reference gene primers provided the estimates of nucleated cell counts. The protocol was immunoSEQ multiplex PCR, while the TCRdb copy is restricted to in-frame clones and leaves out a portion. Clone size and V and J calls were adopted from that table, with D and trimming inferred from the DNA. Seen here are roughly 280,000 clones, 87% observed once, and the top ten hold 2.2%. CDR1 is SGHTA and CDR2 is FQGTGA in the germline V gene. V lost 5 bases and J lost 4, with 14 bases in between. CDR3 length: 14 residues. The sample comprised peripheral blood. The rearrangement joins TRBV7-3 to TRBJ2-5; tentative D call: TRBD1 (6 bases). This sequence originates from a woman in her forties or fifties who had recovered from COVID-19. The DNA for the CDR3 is TGTGCCAGCAGCCGAACCGGGACAAGAGAGACCCAGTACTTC. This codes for CASSRTGTRETQYF.